These T cell receptor beta chains were read from a single sample in a study of T cell responses to AZD1222 COVID-19 vaccine. Using immunoSEQ multiplex PCR, the repertoire was profiled, and TCRdb retains in-frame clones only, with some absent. The sample has 100,000 to 150,000 clones, approximately 84% seen once; the top ten hold around a tenth. Source: peripheral blood, taken on day 0 of AZD1222 vaccination. All receptors come from an adult in good health. Each CDR3 is given with its conserved first and last residue. The order of the fields is D gene, J gene, V gene, clone size, CDR3 protein, CDR3 DNA. A D gene is named only where the DNA matches it firmly. Size tells how often a clone was seen (once, few, many) or the class of an expanded clone, and some rows leave it out.

D gene: .; J gene: TRBJ1-3; V gene: TRBV13; clone size: .; CDR3 protein: CASSPPWGASGNTIYF; CDR3 DNA: TGTGCCAGCAGCCCGCCTTGGGGGGCCTCTGGAAACACCATATATTTT
D gene: .; J gene: TRBJ2-5; V gene: TRBV28; clone size: .; CDR3 protein: CASRLGQWETQYF; CDR3 DNA: TGTGCCAGCAGGCTGGGGCAATGGGAGACCCAGTACTTC
D gene: .; J gene: TRBJ1-1; V gene: TRBV6-5; clone size: .; CDR3 protein: CASSYGDRRTEAFF; CDR3 DNA: TGTGCCAGCAGTTATGGGGATAGGAGAACTGAAGCTTTCTTT
D gene: TRBD1; J gene: TRBJ2-7; V gene: TRBV5-6; clone size: few; CDR3 protein: CASSLVGQGALIGQYF; CDR3 DNA: TGTGCCAGCAGCTTGGTGGGACAGGGGGCTCTGATCGGGCAGTACTTC
D gene: .; J gene: TRBJ1-5; V gene: TRBV21-1; clone size: few; CDR3 protein: CASSPFSESNQPQHF; CDR3 DNA: TGTGCCAGCAGCCCCTTCTCGGAAAGCAATCAGCCCCAGCATTTT
D gene: .; J gene: TRBJ1-1; V gene: TRBV5-1; clone size: once; CDR3 protein: CASSLVGLTEAFF; CDR3 DNA: TGCGCCAGCAGCTTGGTAGGGTTAACTGAAGCTTTCTTT
D gene: .; J gene: TRBJ1-6; V gene: TRBV29-1; clone size: few; CDR3 protein: CSVVGGRDNSYSPLHF; CDR3 DNA: TGCAGCGTTGTGGGGGGGAGGGACAACTCGTATTCACCCCTCCACTTT
D gene: TRBD1; J gene: TRBJ2-7; V gene: TRBV7-2; clone size: .; CDR3 protein: CASSRDRGYEQYF; CDR3 DNA: TGTGCCAGCAGCCGGGACAGGGGCTACGAGCAGTACTTC
D gene: .; J gene: TRBJ2-7; V gene: TRBV13; clone size: .; CDR3 protein: CASSLSEGRLSYEQYF; CDR3 DNA: TGTGCCAGCAGCTTATCGGAGGGCCGACTTTCCTACGAGCAGTACTTC
D gene: .; J gene: TRBJ1-2; V gene: TRBV5-1; clone size: .; CDR3 protein: CASSPVGGNYGYTF; CDR3 DNA: TGCGCCAGCAGTCCTGTGGGGGGCAACTATGGCTACACCTTC
D gene: .; J gene: TRBJ2-3; V gene: TRBV24-1; clone size: .; CDR3 protein: CATSDKPTGSTDTQYF; CDR3 DNA: TGTGCCACCAGTGATAAGCCCACGGGGAGCACAGATACGCAGTATTTT
D gene: .; J gene: TRBJ1-5; V gene: TRBV4-1; clone size: once; CDR3 protein: CASSPFWGISNQPQHF; CDR3 DNA: TGCGCCAGCAGCCCATTTTGGGGGATTAGCAATCAGCCCCAGCATTTT
D gene: .; J gene: TRBJ1-1; V gene: TRBV15; clone size: .; CDR3 protein: CAISAGPGAEAFF; CDR3 DNA: TGTGCCATTTCCGCGGGCCCGGGAGCTGAAGCTTTCTTT
D gene: TRBD2; J gene: TRBJ2-2; V gene: TRBV6-2/TRBV6-3; clone size: .; CDR3 protein: CASSPTSGSLGELFF; CDR3 DNA: TGTGCCAGCAGTCCGACTAGCGGGAGTTTGGGGGAGCTGTTTTTT
D gene: .; J gene: TRBJ1-1; V gene: TRBV19; clone size: .; CDR3 protein: CASNTLTRQAPEAFF; CDR3 DNA: TGTGCCAGTAACACACTCACTCGACAGGCGCCTGAAGCTTTCTTT
D gene: TRBD1; J gene: TRBJ1-2; V gene: TRBV7-2; clone size: .; CDR3 protein: CASSLVSGGDYGYTF; CDR3 DNA: TGTGCCAGCAGCTTAGTCTCAGGGGGCGATTATGGCTACACCTTC
D gene: .; J gene: TRBJ1-1; V gene: TRBV15; clone size: .; CDR3 protein: CATSRDQPSRAHFNTEAFF; CDR3 DNA: TGTGCCACCAGCAGAGATCAACCTTCCAGGGCCCATTTTAACACTGAAGCTTTCTTT
D gene: .; J gene: TRBJ1-4; V gene: TRBV28; clone size: .; CDR3 protein: CASSFSGGEKLFF; CDR3 DNA: TGTGCCAGCAGTTTTTCTGGAGGAGAAAAACTGTTTTTT
D gene: .; J gene: TRBJ2-3; V gene: TRBV7-2; clone size: .; CDR3 protein: CASRVRDWLTDTQYF; CDR3 DNA: TGTGCCAGCAGGGTCCGGGACTGGCTCACAGATACGCAGTATTTT
D gene: .; J gene: TRBJ2-7; V gene: TRBV19; clone size: .; CDR3 protein: CASSAPGTSGEQYF; CDR3 DNA: TGTGCCAGTAGTGCCCCCGGGACGAGCGGAGAGCAGTACTTC
D gene: TRBD1; J gene: TRBJ2-3; V gene: TRBV12-5; clone size: few; CDR3 protein: CASGLDTLRPGQNFYTQYF; CDR3 DNA: TGTGCTAGTGGTTTGGACACTTTGAGGCCGGGACAGAACTTCTATACGCAGTATTTT
D gene: .; J gene: TRBJ1-5; V gene: TRBV7-8; clone size: .; CDR3 protein: CASSTGLIRQPQHF; CDR3 DNA: TGTGCCAGCAGCACGGGTTTAATAAGACAGCCCCAGCATTTT
D gene: TRBD2; J gene: TRBJ2-5; V gene: TRBV2; clone size: .; CDR3 protein: CASSVSPRTSMNF; CDR3 DNA: TGTGCCAGCAGTGTAAGTCCCCGGACTAGCATGAACTTC
D gene: TRBD1; J gene: TRBJ1-3; V gene: TRBV19; clone size: .; CDR3 protein: CATEQGTGNTIYF; CDR3 DNA: TGTGCCACAGAACAGGGGACTGGAAACACCATATATTTT
D gene: TRBD2; J gene: TRBJ2-7; V gene: TRBV7-2; clone size: .; CDR3 protein: CASSPPSGRALEQYF; CDR3 DNA: TGTGCCAGCAGCCCACCTAGCGGGAGGGCCCTCGAGCAGTACTTC
D gene: .; J gene: TRBJ2-5; V gene: TRBV5-4; clone size: .; CDR3 protein: CASSPPQPETQYF; CDR3 DNA: TGTGCCAGCAGCCCCCCGCAGCCCGAGACCCAGTACTTC
D gene: TRBD1; J gene: TRBJ2-6; V gene: TRBV27; clone size: .; CDR3 protein: CASRLEGAPGANVLTF; CDR3 DNA: TGTGCCAGCAGATTAGAGGGGGCGCCCGGGGCCAACGTCCTGACTTTC
D gene: .; J gene: TRBJ1-3; V gene: TRBV27; clone size: .; CDR3 protein: CASSLVGNSGNTIYF; CDR3 DNA: TGTGCCAGCAGTTTGGTGGGGAACTCCGGAAACACCATATATTTT
D gene: TRBD1; J gene: TRBJ2-7; V gene: TRBV29-1; clone size: .; CDR3 protein: CSVGNRGDTYEQYF; CDR3 DNA: TGCAGCGTTGGGAACAGGGGTGATACCTACGAGCAGTACTTC
D gene: TRBD1; J gene: TRBJ1-2; V gene: TRBV9; clone size: few; CDR3 protein: CASSVAGARQGNYGYTF; CDR3 DNA: TGTGCCAGCAGCGTAGCAGGAGCGAGACAGGGCAACTATGGCTACACCTTC
D gene: TRBD1; J gene: TRBJ2-5; V gene: TRBV24-1; clone size: .; CDR3 protein: CATSEPRGQKETQYF; CDR3 DNA: TGTGCCACCAGTGAGCCTAGGGGGCAGAAAGAGACCCAGTACTTC
D gene: .; J gene: TRBJ2-7; V gene: TRBV11-3; clone size: .; CDR3 protein: CASSPVTYEQYF; CDR3 DNA: TGTGCCAGCAGCCCCGTGACCTACGAGCAGTACTTC
D gene: TRBD2; J gene: TRBJ2-5; V gene: TRBV6-2/TRBV6-3; clone size: .; CDR3 protein: CASSPSVSGVQRTQYF; CDR3 DNA: TGTGCCAGCAGCCCTTCCGTTAGCGGGGTCCAAAGGACCCAGTACTTC
D gene: TRBD1; J gene: TRBJ1-2; V gene: TRBV10-1; clone size: .; CDR3 protein: CASSLEQGADSMDGYTF; CDR3 DNA: TGCGCCAGCAGCTTAGAACAGGGGGCCGATTCAATGGATGGCTACACCTTC
D gene: .; J gene: TRBJ2-3; V gene: TRBV5-5; clone size: .; CDR3 protein: CASSSLLMGGTDTQYF; CDR3 DNA: TGTGCCAGCAGCTCCCTACTTATGGGGGGCACAGATACGCAGTATTTT
D gene: TRBD2; J gene: TRBJ2-1; V gene: TRBV7-2; clone size: .; CDR3 protein: CASSLGTSGNNEQFF; CDR3 DNA: TGTGCCAGCAGCTTAGGGACTAGCGGCAACAATGAGCAGTTCTTC
D gene: .; J gene: TRBJ2-7; V gene: TRBV18; clone size: .; CDR3 protein: CASSTTGSYEQYF; CDR3 DNA: TGTGCCAGCTCAACGACGGGATCCTACGAGCAGTACTTC
D gene: TRBD1; J gene: TRBJ2-7; V gene: TRBV5-6; clone size: .; CDR3 protein: CASSFGTGRYEQYF; CDR3 DNA: TGTGCCAGCAGCTTCGGGACAGGGCGTTACGAGCAGTACTTC
D gene: .; J gene: TRBJ2-5; V gene: TRBV6-6; clone size: .; CDR3 protein: CASSYSGRQETQYF; CDR3 DNA: TGTGCCAGCAGTTACTCGGGCAGACAAGAGACCCAGTACTTC
D gene: .; J gene: TRBJ2-7; V gene: TRBV4-1; clone size: .; CDR3 protein: CASSQASSLDEQYF; CDR3 DNA: TGCGCCAGCAGCCAGGCTAGCTCCCTGGATGAGCAGTACTTC
D gene: .; J gene: TRBJ2-2; V gene: TRBV24-1; clone size: .; CDR3 protein: CATSDFQGRELFF; CDR3 DNA: TGTGCCACCAGTGATTTCCAGGGGCGGGAGCTGTTTTTT
D gene: .; J gene: TRBJ2-3; V gene: TRBV25-1; clone size: once; CDR3 protein: CASSYSTDTQYF; CDR3 DNA: TGTGCCAGCAGTTACAGCACAGATACGCAGTATTTT
D gene: .; J gene: TRBJ2-7; V gene: TRBV5-6; clone size: .; CDR3 protein: CASSLGIDRSSYEQYF; CDR3 DNA: TGTGCCAGCAGCTTGGGAATTGACAGGAGCTCCTACGAGCAGTACTTC
D gene: .; J gene: TRBJ2-7; V gene: TRBV5-1; clone size: once; CDR3 protein: CASSLVVGSYEQYF; CDR3 DNA: TGCGCCAGCAGCTTGGTTGTAGGCTCCTACGAGCAGTACTTC
D gene: TRBD2; J gene: TRBJ2-5; V gene: TRBV4-3; clone size: .; CDR3 protein: CASSQESGRGQETQYF; CDR3 DNA: TGCGCCAGCAGCCAAGAGAGCGGGAGGGGACAAGAGACCCAGTACTTC
D gene: TRBD1; J gene: TRBJ1-1; V gene: TRBV5-1; clone size: .; CDR3 protein: CASSGLQGAYTEAFF; CDR3 DNA: TGCGCCAGCAGCGGGCTACAGGGGGCTTACACTGAAGCTTTCTTT
D gene: .; J gene: TRBJ2-7; V gene: TRBV28; clone size: .; CDR3 protein: CASRRRDGLPYEQYF; CDR3 DNA: TGTGCCAGCAGAAGGAGGGACGGCCTCCCCTACGAGCAGTACTTC